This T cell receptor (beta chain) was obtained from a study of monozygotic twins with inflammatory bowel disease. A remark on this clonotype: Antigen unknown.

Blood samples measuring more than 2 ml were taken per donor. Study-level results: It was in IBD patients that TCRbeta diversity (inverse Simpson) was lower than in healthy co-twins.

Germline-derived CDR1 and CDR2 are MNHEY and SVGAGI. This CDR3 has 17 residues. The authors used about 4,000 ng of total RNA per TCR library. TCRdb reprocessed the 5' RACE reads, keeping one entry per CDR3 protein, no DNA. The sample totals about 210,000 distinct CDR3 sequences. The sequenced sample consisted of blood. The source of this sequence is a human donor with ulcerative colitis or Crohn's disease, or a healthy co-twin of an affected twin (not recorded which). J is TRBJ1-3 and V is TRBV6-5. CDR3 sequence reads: CASSSTQPAPGGNTIYF.